The clone carrying this T cell receptor (beta chain) was counted once. Its antigen is still unknown. Measured with immunoSEQ multiplex PCR; TCRdb has only the in-frame clones, and not every one. The data contain 120,000 or so clones, around 83% of them seen just once; the ten biggest clones take up about 28%. Looked up from germline, CDR1 is MDHEN and CDR2 is SYDVKM. This CDR3 region has 13 residues. Trimming left V 2 bases short and J 2 bases short, with 7 bases between. This specimen belongs to a study of T cell responses to AZD1222 COVID-19 vaccine. Study-wide results and limits: Of the AZD1222 recipients, only 5 to 7 were seropositive at baseline.

The sequencing here drew on peripheral blood, taken 28 days after the second AZD1222 dose. The genes are TRBV28 and TRBJ2-7, with D hard to call. This receptor was obtained from an adult who received the AZD1222 COVID-19 vaccine. The DNA of the CDR3 is TGTGCCAGCAGTTTAGTGTTACCCTACGAGCAGTACTTC. Its protein product is CASSLVLPYEQYF.